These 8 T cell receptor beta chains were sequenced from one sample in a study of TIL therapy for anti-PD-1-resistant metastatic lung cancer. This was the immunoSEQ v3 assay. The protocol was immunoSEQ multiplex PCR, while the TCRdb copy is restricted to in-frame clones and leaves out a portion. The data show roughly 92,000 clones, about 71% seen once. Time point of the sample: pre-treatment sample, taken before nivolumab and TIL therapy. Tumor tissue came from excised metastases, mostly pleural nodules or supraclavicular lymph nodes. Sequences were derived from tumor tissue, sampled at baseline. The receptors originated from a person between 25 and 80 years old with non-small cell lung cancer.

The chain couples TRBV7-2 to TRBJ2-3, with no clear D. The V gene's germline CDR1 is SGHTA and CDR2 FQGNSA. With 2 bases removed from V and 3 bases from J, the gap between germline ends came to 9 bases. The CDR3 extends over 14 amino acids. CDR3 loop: CASSLRWPTDTQYF. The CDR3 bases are TGTGCCAGCAGCTTACGGTGGCCAACAGATACGCAGTATTTT.

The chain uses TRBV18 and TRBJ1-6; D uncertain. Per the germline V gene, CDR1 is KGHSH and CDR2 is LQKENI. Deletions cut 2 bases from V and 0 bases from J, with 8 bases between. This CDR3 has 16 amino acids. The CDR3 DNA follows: TGTGCCAGCTCACCATCTGAGAGCTCCTATAATTCACCCCTCCACTTT. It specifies CASSPSESSYNSPLHF.

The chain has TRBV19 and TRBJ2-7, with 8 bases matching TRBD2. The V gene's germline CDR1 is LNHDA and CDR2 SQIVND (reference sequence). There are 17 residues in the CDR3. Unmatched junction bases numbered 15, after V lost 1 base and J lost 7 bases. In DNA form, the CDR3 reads TGTGCCAGTAGTATAGGTCCCCGATGGAGCGGGAGCCCTGAGCAGTACTTC. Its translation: CASSIGPRWSGSPEQYF.

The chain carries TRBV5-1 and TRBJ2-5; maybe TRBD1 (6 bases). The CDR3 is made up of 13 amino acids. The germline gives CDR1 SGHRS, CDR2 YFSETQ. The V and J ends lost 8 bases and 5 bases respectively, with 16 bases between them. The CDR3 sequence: CASSKDSWETQYF. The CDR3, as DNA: TGCGCCAGTAGCAAGGACAGTTGGGAGACCCAGTACTTC. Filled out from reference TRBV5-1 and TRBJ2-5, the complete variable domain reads KAGVTQTPRYLIKTRGQQVTLSCSPISGHRSVSWYQQTPGQGLQFLFEYFSETQRNKGNFPGRFSGRQFSNSRSEMNVSTLELGDSALYLCASSKDSWETQYFGPGTRLLVL.

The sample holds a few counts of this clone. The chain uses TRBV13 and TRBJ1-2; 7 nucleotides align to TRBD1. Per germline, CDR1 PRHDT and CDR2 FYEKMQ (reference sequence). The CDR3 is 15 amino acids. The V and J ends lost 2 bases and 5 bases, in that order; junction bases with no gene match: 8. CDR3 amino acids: CASSLRRRGGYGYTF. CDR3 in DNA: TGTGCCAGCAGCTTAAGGCGCAGGGGGGGGTATGGCTACACCTTC.

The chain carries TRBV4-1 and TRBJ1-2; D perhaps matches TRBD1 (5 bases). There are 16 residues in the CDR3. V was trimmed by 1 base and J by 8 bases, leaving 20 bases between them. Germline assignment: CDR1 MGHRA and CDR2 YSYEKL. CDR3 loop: CASSQGLGTFGGGYTF. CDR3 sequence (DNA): TGCGCCAGCAGCCAAGGATTAGGGACGTTCGGGGGAGGCTACACCTTC.

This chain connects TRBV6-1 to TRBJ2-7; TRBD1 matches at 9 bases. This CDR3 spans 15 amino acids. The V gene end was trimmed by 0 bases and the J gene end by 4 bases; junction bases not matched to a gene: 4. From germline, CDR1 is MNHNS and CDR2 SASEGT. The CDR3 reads CASSEAWTGEYEQYF. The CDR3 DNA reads TGTGCCAGCAGTGAAGCATGGACAGGGGAATACGAGCAGTACTTC.

In DNA form, the CDR3 reads TGCGCCAGCAGCCTTACCGGGACAGGGGGAACTGAAGCTTTCTTT. Protein product: CASSLTGTGGTEAFF. The V gene is TRBV4-1, the J gene TRBJ1-1; 11 nucleotides match TRBD1. Germline V CDR1 and CDR2: MGHRA, YSYEKL. Trimming took 4 bases from V and 5 from J; bases not matched to a gene: 6. The CDR3 contains 15 residues.